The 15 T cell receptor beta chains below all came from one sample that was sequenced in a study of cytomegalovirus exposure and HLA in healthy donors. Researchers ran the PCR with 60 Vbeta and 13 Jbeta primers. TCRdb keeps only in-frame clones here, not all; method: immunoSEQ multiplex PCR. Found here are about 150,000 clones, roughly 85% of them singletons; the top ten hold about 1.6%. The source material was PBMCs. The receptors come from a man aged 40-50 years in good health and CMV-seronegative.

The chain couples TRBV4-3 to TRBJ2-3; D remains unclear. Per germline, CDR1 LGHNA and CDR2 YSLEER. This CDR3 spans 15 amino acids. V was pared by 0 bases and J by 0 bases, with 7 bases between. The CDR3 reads CASSQEWRSTDTQYF. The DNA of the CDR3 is TGCGCCAGCAGCCAAGAATGGAGAAGCACAGATACGCAGTATTTT.

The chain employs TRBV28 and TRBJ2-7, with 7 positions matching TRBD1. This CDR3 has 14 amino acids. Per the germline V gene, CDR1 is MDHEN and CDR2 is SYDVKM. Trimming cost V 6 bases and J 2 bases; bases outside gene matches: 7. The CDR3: CASSTPGTAYEQYF. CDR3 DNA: TGTGCCAGCAGCACTCCAGGGACAGCCTACGAGCAGTACTTC. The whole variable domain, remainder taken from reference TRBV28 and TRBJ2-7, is DVKVTQSSRYLVKRTGEKVFLECVQDMDHENMFWYRQDPGLGLRLIYFSYDVKMKEKGDIPEGYSVSREKKERFSLILESASTNQTSMYLCASSTPGTAYEQYFGPGTRLTVT.

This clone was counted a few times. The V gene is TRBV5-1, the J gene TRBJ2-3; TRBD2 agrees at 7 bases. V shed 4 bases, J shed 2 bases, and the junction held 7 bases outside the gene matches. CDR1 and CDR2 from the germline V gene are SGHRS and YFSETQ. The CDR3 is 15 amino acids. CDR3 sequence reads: CASSPLAVITDTQYF. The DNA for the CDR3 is TGCGCCAGCAGCCCGCTAGCGGTCATCACAGATACGCAGTATTTT.

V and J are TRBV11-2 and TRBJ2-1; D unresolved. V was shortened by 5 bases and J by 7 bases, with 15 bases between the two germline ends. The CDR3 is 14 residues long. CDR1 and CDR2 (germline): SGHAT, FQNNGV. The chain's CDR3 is CASSPLVGFNEQFF. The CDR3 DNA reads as TGTGCCAGCAGCCCCCTAGTGGGTTTTAATGAGCAGTTCTTC.

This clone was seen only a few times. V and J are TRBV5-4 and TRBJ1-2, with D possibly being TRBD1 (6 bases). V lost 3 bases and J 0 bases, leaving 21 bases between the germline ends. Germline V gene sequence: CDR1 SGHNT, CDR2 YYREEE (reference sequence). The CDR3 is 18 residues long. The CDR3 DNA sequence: TGTGCCAGCAGCTCTTCCAAGTTGGGGACATACCCTAACTATGGCTACACCTTC. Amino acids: CASSSSKLGTYPNYGYTF.

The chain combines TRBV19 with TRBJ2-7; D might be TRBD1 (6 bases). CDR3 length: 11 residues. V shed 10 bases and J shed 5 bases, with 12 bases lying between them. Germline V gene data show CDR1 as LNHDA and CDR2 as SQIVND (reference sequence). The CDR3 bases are TGTGCCACCGTACAGGGTAACGAGCAGTACTTC. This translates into CATVQGNEQYF.

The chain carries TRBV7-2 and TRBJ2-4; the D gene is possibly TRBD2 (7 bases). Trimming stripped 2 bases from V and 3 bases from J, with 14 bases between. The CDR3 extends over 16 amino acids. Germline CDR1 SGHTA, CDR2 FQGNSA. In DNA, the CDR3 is TGTGCCAGCAGCTTAAGGGGAGGGGGAGGCAAAAACATTCAGTACTTC. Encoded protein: CASSLRGGGGKNIQYF.

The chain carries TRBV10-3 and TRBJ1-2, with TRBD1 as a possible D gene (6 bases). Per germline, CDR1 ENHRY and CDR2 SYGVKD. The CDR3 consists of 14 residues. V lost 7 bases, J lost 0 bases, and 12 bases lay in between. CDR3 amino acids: CAITSDRANYGYTF. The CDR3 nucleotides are TGTGCCATCACCTCGGACAGAGCTAACTATGGCTACACCTTC.

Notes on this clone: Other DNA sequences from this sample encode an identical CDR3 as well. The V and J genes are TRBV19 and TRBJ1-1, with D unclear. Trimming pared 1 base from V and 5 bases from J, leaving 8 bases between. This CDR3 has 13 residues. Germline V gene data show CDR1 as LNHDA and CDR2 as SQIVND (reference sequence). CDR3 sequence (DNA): TGTGCCAGTAGTATAGGAGGAGGGACTGAAGCTTTCTTT. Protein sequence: CASSIGGGTEAFF.

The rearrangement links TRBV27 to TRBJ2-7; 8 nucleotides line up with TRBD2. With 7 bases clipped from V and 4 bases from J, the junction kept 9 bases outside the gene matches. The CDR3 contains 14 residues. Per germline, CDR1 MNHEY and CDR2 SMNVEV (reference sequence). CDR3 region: CASTQSGGLYEQYF. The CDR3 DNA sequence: TGTGCCAGCACCCAGAGCGGGGGCCTATACGAGCAGTACTTC.

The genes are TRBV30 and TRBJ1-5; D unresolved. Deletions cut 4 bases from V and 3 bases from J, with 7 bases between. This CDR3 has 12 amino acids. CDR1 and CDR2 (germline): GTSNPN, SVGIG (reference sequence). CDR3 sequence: CAWNYNNQPQHF. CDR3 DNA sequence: TGTGCCTGGAATTATAACAATCAGCCCCAGCATTTT.

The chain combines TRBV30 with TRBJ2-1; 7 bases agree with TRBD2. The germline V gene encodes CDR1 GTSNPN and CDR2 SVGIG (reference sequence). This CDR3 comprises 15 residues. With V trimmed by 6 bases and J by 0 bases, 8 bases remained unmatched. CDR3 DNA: TGTGCCTGCTCCAGGCTAGCGGTCTCCTACAATGAGCAGTTCTTC. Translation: CACSRLAVSYNEQFF.

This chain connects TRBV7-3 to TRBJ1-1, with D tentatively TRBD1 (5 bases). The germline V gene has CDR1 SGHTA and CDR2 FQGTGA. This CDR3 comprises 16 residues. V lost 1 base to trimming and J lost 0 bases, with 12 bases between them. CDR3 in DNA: TGTGCCAGCAGCTTAAACGGGGGTACGGTGAACACTGAAGCTTTCTTT. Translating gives CASSLNGGTVNTEAFF.

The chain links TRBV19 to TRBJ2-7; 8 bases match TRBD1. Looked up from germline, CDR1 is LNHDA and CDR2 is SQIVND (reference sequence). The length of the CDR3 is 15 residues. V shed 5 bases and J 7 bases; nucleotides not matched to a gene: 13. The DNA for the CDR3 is TGTGCCAGTAGTGGAGGGGGGACAGGACTGAGAGAGCAGTACTTC. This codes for CASSGGGTGLREQYF. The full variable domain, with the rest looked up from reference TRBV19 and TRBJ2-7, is DGGITQSPKYLFRKEGQNVTLSCEQNLNHDAMYWYRQDPGQGLRLIYYSQIVNDFQKGDIAEGYSVSREKKESFPLTVTSAQKNPTAFYLCASSGGGTGLREQYFGPGTRLTVT.

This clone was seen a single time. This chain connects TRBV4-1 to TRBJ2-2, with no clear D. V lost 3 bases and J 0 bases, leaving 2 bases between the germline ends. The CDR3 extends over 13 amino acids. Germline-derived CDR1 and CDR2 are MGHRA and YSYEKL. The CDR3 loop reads CASSHTNTGELFF. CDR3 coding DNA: TGCGCCAGCAGCCATACGAACACCGGGGAGCTGTTTTTT.